This T cell receptor (beta chain) was documented in a study of early T cells in non-severe SARS-CoV-2 infection (dated by TCRdb to the early 2020s). In terms of the full investigation: Because TCR sequencing relied on bulk RNA taken from unsorted whole blood, pairing of alpha and beta chains was not possible.

The investigation overall reported the following: VDJdb matching was skewed toward anti-spike CD8 responses, so virus-specific expansions were likely underestimated and private and CD4 specificities were missed.

The CDR1 and CDR2 encoded by the germline V gene are SGHVS and FNYEAQ. Trimming takes 1 base from V and 1 base from J, and the germline ends sit 10 bases apart. Its CDR3 holds 15 amino acids, cysteine through phenylalanine. This entry keeps only the CDR3 DNA: 45 bases, framed from base 1. Set within a cohort of healthcare workers in London, UK, this nested case-control study involved weekly PCR testing of nasopharyngeal swabs along with blood sampling. Healthcare workers were recruited during the week of the UK lockdown, between 23 and 31 March 2020, and followed weekly for up to 16 weeks. In this sample, this clonotype turned up a few times. No antigen is known for it. Base quality data are lacking; no much larger clone is found one base away. Library preparation used 5' RACE. The sequencing machine was a NextSeq 500. In the TCR library protocol, unique molecular identifiers were attached to individual cDNA molecules to correct for PCR bias and sequencing error. Both TCR alpha and beta chains were sequenced, and tight co-correlation was observed between alpha and beta sequence abundances in each sample. As for how the authors treated the data: Decombinator V4 was used to perform V gene, J gene and CDR3 annotation of TCR sequences. TCRs were defined as expanded if a significant change between any two time points was detected under a Poisson model with p below 0.0001. TCR abundances were normalised to the total number of TCRs sequenced per sample and were expressed as counts per million. MAIT TCRs were defined by TRAV1-2 paired with TRAJ12, TRAJ20 or TRAJ33, and iNKT TCRs by TRAV10 paired with TRAJ18. A search of VDJdb, accessed on 1 November 2021, was run for TCRs annotated to CMV, EBV and SARS-CoV-2, with TCRs annotated for multiple antigens excluded. Through fastp at Q25 and MiXCR, TCRdb rebuilt clones from the public reads, retaining in-frame beta chains. One record per CDR3 amino acid sequence lists the most common genes and DNA. The V and J calls and clone size come from TCRdb's table, not from the authors' own analysis. This sample comprises tens of thousands of distinct CDR3 sequences, 4% to 5.5% of them detected only once. The ten largest account for more than 6.5% of the sample.

The clonotype was recovered from an adult who was a healthcare worker with PCR-confirmed SARS-CoV-2 infection or an uninfected control (not recorded which). Sequenced material: whole blood. The chain joins TRBV7-6 to TRBJ1-1; the D segment cannot be called with confidence. The sequenced DNA is TGTGCCAGCAGCTTAGAAGGTGGCAGGAACACTGAAGCTTTCTTT. Its protein reads: CASSLEGGRNTEAFF.